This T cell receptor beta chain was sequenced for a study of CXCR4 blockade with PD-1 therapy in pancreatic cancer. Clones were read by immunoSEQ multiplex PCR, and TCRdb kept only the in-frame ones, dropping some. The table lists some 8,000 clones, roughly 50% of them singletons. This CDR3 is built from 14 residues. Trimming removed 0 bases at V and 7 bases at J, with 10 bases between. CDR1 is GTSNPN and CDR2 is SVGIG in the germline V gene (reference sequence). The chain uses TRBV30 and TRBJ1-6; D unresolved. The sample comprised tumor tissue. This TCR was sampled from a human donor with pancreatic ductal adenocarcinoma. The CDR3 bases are TGTGCCTGGAGTGTAACTAGATACAATTCACCCCTCCACTTT. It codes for CAWSVTRYNSPLHF.